A single sample gave rise to the 14 T cell receptor beta chains below, sequenced in a study of beta chain features in type 1 diabetes. Sequenced material consisted of expressed TCRB transcripts (all of the isolated RNA was reverse transcribed). Some clones are missing from TCRdb's copy, which holds only in-frame ones; the method was immunoSEQ multiplex PCR. The profile shows approximately 170,000 clones, approximately 8% of them singletons. Study-level results: All four CD4+ subsets of Type 1 diabetes patients contained TCRB CDR3s that were moderately but significantly shorter.

Their antigen targets remain unknown. Specimen: central memory CD4+ T cells from blood. The receptors derive from a woman aged 40 to 49 with type 1 diabetes.

V gene TRBV7-2 combines with J gene TRBJ1-2, with a tentative D call TRBD1 (6 bases). The CDR3 has 15 residues. Trimming removed 5 bases at V and 2 bases at J, with 15 bases between. The germline V gene has CDR1 SGHTA and CDR2 FQGNSA. The CDR3 loop reads CASSPQGGANYGYTF. The CDR3 coding sequence is TGTGCCAGCAGCCCACAGGGCGGCGCGAACTATGGCTACACCTTC.

This clone occurred a few times. The chain employs TRBV29-1 and TRBJ2-4; D not resolved. The V gene's germline CDR1 is SQVTM and CDR2 ANQGSEA. CDR3 length equals 14 residues. Trimming took off 4 bases at V and 0 bases at J, with 10 bases between the two ends. CDR3 in amino acids: CSVVEQLAKNIQYF. The CDR3 nucleotides are TGCAGCGTTGTCGAACAGCTAGCCAAAAACATTCAGTACTTC.

The rearrangement links TRBV9 to TRBJ1-4; TRBD1 matches 7 bases. Germline assignment: CDR1 SGDLS and CDR2 YYNGEE. The ends lost 0 bases at V and 8 bases at J; junction bases unmatched: 10. The CDR3 runs to 16 residues. The CDR3 nucleotides read TGTGCCAGCAGCGTAGCTACTGGGGACAGAGGAGAAAAACTGTTTTTT. It codes for CASSVATGDRGEKLFF.

This clone was detected only a few times. The gene calls are TRBV6-5 and TRBJ1-1; 7 bases line up with TRBD1. With V trimmed by 2 bases and J by 0 bases, 3 bases remained unmatched. The CDR3 sequence is 15 residues long. Germline V gives CDR1 MNHEY, CDR2 SVGAGI. Here the CDR3 DNA reads TGTGCCAGCAGTTACGACGGACAGGTGAACACTGAAGCTTTCTTT. Its translation: CASSYDGQVNTEAFF.

This clone came up a few times. The chain uses TRBV30 and TRBJ1-1; D may be TRBD1 (5 bases). The CDR3 has 12 residues. CDR1 is GTSNPN and CDR2 is SVGIG in the germline V gene (reference sequence). Trimming took off 5 bases at V and 8 bases at J, with 15 bases between the two ends. In DNA, the CDR3 is TGTGCCTGGGGCGGAAAGGCAGGGGAAGCTTTCTTT. It translates to CAWGGKAGEAFF.

V usage is TRBV19 and J usage is TRBJ2-7; 7 nucleotides agree with TRBD1. After removal of 1 base from V and 1 base from J, the junction contained 10 bases not matched to a gene. The CDR3 is made up of 17 amino acids. CDR1 and CDR2 (germline): LNHDA, SQIVND (reference sequence). The CDR3 DNA reads TGTGCCAGTAGTATAGGACTCACAGGGGATGGGTCCTACGAGCAGTACTTC. Its translation is CASSIGLTGDGSYEQYF.

The chain joins TRBV7-3 to TRBJ1-2, with D possibly matching TRBD1 (5 bases). The CDR3 is made up of 15 amino acids. V was pared by 1 base and J by 5 bases, with 14 bases between. Looked up from germline, CDR1 is SGHTA and CDR2 is FQGTGA. The CDR3 here is CASSLNPDSGYGYTF. CDR3 in DNA: TGTGCCAGCAGCTTAAACCCAGACAGTGGGTATGGCTACACCTTC.

In its sample, this clone was seen a few times. The chain employs TRBV7-2 and TRBJ1-4; TRBD1 matches 7 bases. Per germline, CDR1 SGHTA and CDR2 FQGNSA. This CDR3 has 14 amino acids. Germline trimming cut 7 bases from V and 4 bases from J; bases unmatched to any gene: 6. The CDR3 nucleotides are TGTGCCAGCAAGAGGGGGCAGAATAATGAAAAACTGTTTTTT. Its protein is CASKRGQNNEKLFF.

The gene calls are TRBV19 and TRBJ1-4, with D possibly TRBD1 on 5 matching bases. The V gene's germline CDR1 is LNHDA and CDR2 SQIVND (reference sequence). The CDR3 has 14 amino acids. V was pared by 10 bases and J by 0 bases, with 12 bases between. The CDR3, as DNA: TGTGCCACTCAGGGTCCGTCAACTAATGAAAAACTGTTTTTT. As protein: CATQGPSTNEKLFF.

The V call is TRBV5-1, the J call TRBJ2-3; no reliable D call. In germline, CDR1 is SGHRS, CDR2 YFSETQ. The CDR3 contains 14 residues. The ends were cut back, 3 bases at V and 1 base at J, with 9 bases in the middle. The CDR3 region is CASSSEWGTDTQYF. The DNA for the CDR3 is TGCGCCAGCAGCTCGGAGTGGGGCACAGATACGCAGTATTTT.

The sample holds a few counts of this clone. This CDR3 is CASSTDGGYGYTF. CDR3 nucleotide sequence: TGTGCCAGCAGCACGGACGGAGGCTATGGCTACACCTTC. The chain is built from TRBV11-3 and TRBJ1-2; D not certain. Germline values: CDR1 SGHNT, CDR2 YENEEA. V lost 5 bases, J lost 4 bases, and 11 bases lay in between. CDR3 length: 13 amino acids.

The CDR3 loop is CASIPTRIYNEQFF. For the CDR3, the DNA is TGTGCCAGCATCCCGACTAGGATCTACAATGAGCAGTTCTTC. The chain has TRBV7-2 and TRBJ2-1, with a possible D match to TRBD2 (6 bases). V was shortened by 7 bases and J by 3 bases, with 13 bases between the two germline ends. Germline values: CDR1 SGHTA, CDR2 FQGNSA. The CDR3 runs 14 residues. The full variable domain, in which reference TRBV7-2 and TRBJ2-1 provide the parts outside the CDR3, is GAGVSQSPSNKVTEKGKDVELRCDPISGHTALYWYRQSLGQGLEFLIYFQGNSAPDKSGLPSDRFSAERTGGSVSTLTIQRTQQEDSAVYLCASIPTRIYNEQFFGPGTRLTVL.

CDR3 DNA sequence: TGTGCCAGCAGCGTAGGGCAACGCACCGGGGAGCTGTTTTTT. Protein product: CASSVGQRTGELFF. V usage is TRBV9 and J usage is TRBJ2-2; no clear D gene. Between the trimmed V and J ends, which lost 0 bases and 4 bases, there was a span of 7 bases. CDR1 and CDR2 (germline): SGDLS, YYNGEE. The CDR3 is made up of 14 amino acids.

The chain employs TRBV9 and TRBJ1-6; TRBD1 is a possible D gene (6 bases). Germline V gene data show CDR1 as SGDLS and CDR2 as YYNGEE. V was shortened by 3 bases and J by 8 bases, with 12 bases between the two germline ends. This CDR3 spans 14 amino acids. The CDR3 DNA reads as TGTGCCAGCAGCGGAGGGACAATCTATTCACCCCTCCACTTT. Its protein product is CASSGGTIYSPLHF.